This TCR beta chain emerged from a study of beta chain features in type 1 diabetes. General study points: Although PCR might favor shorter templates, it would do so equally in patients and controls. Shorter TCRB CDR3s, moderately but significantly so, were found in Type 1 diabetes patients in all four CD4+ subsets. TCRB repertoires of naive, central memory and Treg cells appeared more similar among patients than among healthy donors. In type 1 diabetes patients, VDJ junctions had fewer insertions; deletions at these junctions were more frequent.

This clone was counted only a few times. What it recognizes is unknown. A heparinised blood draw that averaged about 100 mL was obtained once from each donor. Reverse transcribing all isolated RNA meant expressed TCRB transcripts were sequenced. TCRdb's table, derived via immunoSEQ multiplex PCR, lists solely in-frame clones and lacks some. This table has 160,000 or so clones, approximately 8.8% appearing once. V lost 0 bases and J 15 bases, leaving 19 bases between the germline ends. Per germline, CDR1 SGDLS and CDR2 YYNGEE. The CDR3 has 14 residues. The TCR comes from a woman aged 25-40 years with type 1 diabetes. The sample consisted of central memory CD4+ T cells from blood. This chain connects TRBV9 to TRBJ2-1; D possibly corresponds to TRBD2 (6 bases). This CDR3 reads CASSVVDSGSPPFF. CDR3 nucleotides: TGTGCCAGCAGCGTAGTGGATAGCGGATCCCCCCCGTTCTTC.